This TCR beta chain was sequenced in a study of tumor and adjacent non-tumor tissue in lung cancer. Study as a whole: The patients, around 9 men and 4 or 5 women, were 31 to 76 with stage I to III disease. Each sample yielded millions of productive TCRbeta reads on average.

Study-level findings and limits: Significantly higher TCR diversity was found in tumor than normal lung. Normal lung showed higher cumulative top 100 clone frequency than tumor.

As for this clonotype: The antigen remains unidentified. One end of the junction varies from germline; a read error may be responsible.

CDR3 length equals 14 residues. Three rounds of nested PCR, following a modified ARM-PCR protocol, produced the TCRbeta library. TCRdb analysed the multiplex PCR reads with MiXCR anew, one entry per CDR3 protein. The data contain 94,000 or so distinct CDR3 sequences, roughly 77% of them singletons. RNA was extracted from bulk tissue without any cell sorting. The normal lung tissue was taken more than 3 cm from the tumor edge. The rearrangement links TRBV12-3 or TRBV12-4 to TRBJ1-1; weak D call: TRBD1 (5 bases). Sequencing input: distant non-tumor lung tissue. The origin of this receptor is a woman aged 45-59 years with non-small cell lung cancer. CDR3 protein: CASSTSASGTEVFF. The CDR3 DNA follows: TGTGCCAGCAGCACCAGTGCCTCCGGGACTGAAGTTTTCTTT.